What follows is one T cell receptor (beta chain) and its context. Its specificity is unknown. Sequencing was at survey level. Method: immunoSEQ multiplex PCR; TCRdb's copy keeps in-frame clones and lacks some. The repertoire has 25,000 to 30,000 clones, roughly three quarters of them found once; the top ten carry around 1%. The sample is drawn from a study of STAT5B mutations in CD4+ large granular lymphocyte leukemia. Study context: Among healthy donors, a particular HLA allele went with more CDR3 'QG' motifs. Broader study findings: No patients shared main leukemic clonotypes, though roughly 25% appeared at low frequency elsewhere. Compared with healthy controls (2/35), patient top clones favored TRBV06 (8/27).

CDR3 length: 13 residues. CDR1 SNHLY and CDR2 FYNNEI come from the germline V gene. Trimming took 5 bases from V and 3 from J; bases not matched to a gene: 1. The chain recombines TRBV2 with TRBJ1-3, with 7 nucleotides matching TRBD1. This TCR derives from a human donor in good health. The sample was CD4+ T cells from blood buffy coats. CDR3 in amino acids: CASSTGVGNTIYF. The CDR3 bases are TGTGCCAGCAGTACAGGGGTTGGAAACACCATATATTTT.